This passage covers 30 T cell receptor beta chains from one sample sequenced in a study of naive CD8 T cells in extremely preterm neonates. Study-wide results and caveats: Compared with older groups, preterm CDR3s were shorter, with fewer N additions and less trimming.

For these receptors, no antigen is known. Samples were taken at extremely preterm deliveries at roughly 22-27 weeks of gestation. Method: immunoSEQ multiplex PCR; TCRdb's copy keeps in-frame clones and lacks some. Found here are tens of thousands of clones, about 87% of them singletons; the top ten hold approximately 0.92%. Sequencing used naive CD8+ T cells from cord blood. The source is a boy who was born preterm.

J is TRBJ1-2 and V is TRBV15; D gene ambiguous. V shed 0 bases and J shed 5 bases, with 4 bases lying between them. Germline loops: CDR1 LNHNV, CDR2 YYDKDF (reference sequence). CDR3 length equals 12 residues. The CDR3 DNA sequence: TGTGCCACCAGCAGAGAGGGGTATGGCTACACCTTC. It yields the protein CATSREGYGYTF.

This chain joins TRBV7-2 and TRBJ2-3; D is undetermined. V was trimmed by 0 bases and J by 4 bases, leaving 8 bases between them. There are 14 residues in the CDR3. Germline assignment: CDR1 SGHTA and CDR2 FQGNSA. This CDR3 is CASSLAWAADTQYF. The CDR3, as DNA: TGTGCCAGCAGCTTAGCGTGGGCGGCAGATACGCAGTATTTT.

The CDR3 coding sequence is TGTGCCAGCAGTTTATGGACAGGTCATGAAAAACTGTTTTTT. Protein: CASSLWTGHEKLFF. The chain employs TRBV27 and TRBJ1-4; 7 bases fit TRBD1. CDR1 and CDR2 (germline): MNHEY, SMNVEV (reference sequence). The CDR3 is 14 residues long. J lost 6 bases, V lost 1 base, and 2 bases had no gene match. The whole variable domain, filled in from reference TRBV27 and TRBJ1-4, reads EAQVTQNPRYLITVTGKKLTVTCSQNMNHEYMSWYRQDPGLGLRQIYYSMNVEVTDKGDVPEGYKVSRKEKRNFPLILESPSPNQTSLYFCASSLWTGHEKLFFGSGTQLSVL.

The rearrangement uses TRBV13 and TRBJ2-7; D is unresolved. Deletions cut 1 base from V and 3 bases from J, with 4 bases between. Per the germline V gene, CDR1 is PRHDT and CDR2 is FYEKMQ (reference sequence). The CDR3 has 12 residues. CDR3 sequence reads: CASSLASYEQYF. CDR3 DNA sequence: TGTGCCAGCAGCTTAGCTAGCTACGAGCAGTACTTC.

The chain employs TRBV23-1 and TRBJ1-5, with TRBD1 matching over 7 bases. TRBV23-1 qualifies as an ORF whose function is uncertain. The CDR3 is made up of 15 amino acids. V lost 2 bases, J lost 4 bases, and 5 bases stayed unmatched. CDR3 amino acids: CASSQTGTVNQPQHF. The CDR3 coding sequence is TGCGCCAGCAGTCAAACCGGGACAGTGAATCAGCCCCAGCATTTT.

The chain joins TRBV27 to TRBJ2-7; D not resolved. Germline CDR1 reads MNHEY; CDR2 reads SMNVEV (reference sequence). The V gene lost 5 bases and the J gene lost 0 bases, with 14 bases spanning the gap. The CDR3 consists of 15 residues. CDR3 sequence: CASSIGPQISYEQYF. CDR3 DNA sequence: TGTGCCAGCAGTATTGGGCCCCAGATCTCCTACGAGCAGTACTTC.

The chain joins TRBV19 to TRBJ2-7; tentatively, D is TRBD1 (5 bases). CDR3 length: 13 amino acids. Germline V CDR1 and CDR2: LNHDA, SQIVND (reference sequence). The V and J ends lost 1 base and 2 bases respectively, with 6 bases between them. CDR3 in amino acids: CASSIGTTYEQYF. CDR3 DNA: TGTGCCAGTAGTATAGGGACAACCTACGAGCAGTACTTC. Full variable domain (missing parts from reference TRBV19 and TRBJ2-7): DGGITQSPKYLFRKEGQNVTLSCEQNLNHDAMYWYRQDPGQGLRLIYYSQIVNDFQKGDIAEGYSVSREKKESFPLTVTSAQKNPTAFYLCASSIGTTYEQYFGPGTRLTVT.

This sequence joins TRBV11-2 and TRBJ2-3, with D unresolved. V lost 2 bases and J 10 bases, leaving 22 bases between the germline ends. This CDR3 comprises 16 residues. Per the germline V gene, CDR1 is SGHAT and CDR2 is FQNNGV. For the CDR3, the DNA is TGTGCCAGCAGCTTATCCCTAGGCGGCCTGAACCGGGCGCAGTATTTT. Its protein product is CASSLSLGGLNRAQYF.

The chain has TRBV11-1 and TRBJ2-1; D perhaps matches TRBD2 (6 bases). V lost 8 bases and J lost 1, with 9 bases in between. CDR3 length equals 13 residues. Per the germline V gene, CDR1 is SGHAT and CDR2 is FQDESV (reference sequence). The CDR3 coding sequence is TGTGCCAGCTCGGGGACTTCCTACAATGAGCAGTTCTTC. It encodes CASSGTSYNEQFF.

As for this clone: Within the sample, other DNA sequences also encode this same CDR3. This rearrangement joins TRBV27 to TRBJ2-7, with D unclear. The germline V gene encodes CDR1 MNHEY and CDR2 SMNVEV (reference sequence). The CDR3 extends over 13 amino acids. Trimming removed 3 bases from V and 1 base from J, with 7 bases in between. CDR3: CASSLRTSYEQYF. CDR3 in DNA: TGTGCCAGCAGTTTGCGGACGTCCTACGAGCAGTACTTC.

The V and J genes are TRBV30 and TRBJ2-7; no clear D gene. The germline V gene encodes CDR1 GTSNPN and CDR2 SVGIG (reference sequence). Trimming took 0 bases from V and 5 from J, leaving 5 bases between them. CDR3 length equals 11 residues. Written as DNA, the CDR3 is TGTGCCTGGAGTGTGACGGACGAGCAGTACTTC. It codes for CAWSVTDEQYF.

About this clone: Other DNA variants within this sample encode the same CDR3. This rearrangement joins TRBV29-1 to TRBJ2-7; D not certain. Germline values: CDR1 SQVTM, CDR2 ANQGSEA. The CDR3 covers 11 residues. Trimming removed 0 bases from V and 4 bases from J, with 4 bases in between. The DNA for the CDR3 is TGCAGCGTTGAAGACAAATACGAGCAGTACTTC. Its translation is CSVEDKYEQYF.

The V call is TRBV4-1, the J call TRBJ1-2; 10 bases fit TRBD1. Germline V gene data show CDR1 as MGHRA and CDR2 as YSYEKL. There are 13 residues in the CDR3. V shed 8 bases, J shed 1 base, and the junction held 1 base outside the gene matches. The CDR3 region is CASGTGVNYGYTF. In nucleotides, the CDR3 is TGCGCCAGCGGGACAGGGGTTAACTATGGCTACACCTTC.

This chain joins TRBV10-1 and TRBJ2-7, with TRBD1 as a possible D gene (6 bases). The CDR3 runs to 11 residues. V lost 5 bases and J 4 bases, leaving 6 bases between the germline ends. Germline CDR1 WNHNN, CDR2 SYGVQD (reference sequence). CDR3 sequence: CASSQGYEQYF. CDR3 nucleotide sequence: TGCGCCAGCAGTCAGGGGTACGAGCAGTACTTC.

The gene calls are TRBV7-6 and TRBJ2-7, with 8 bases that match TRBD1. CDR3 length: 12 residues. J was trimmed by 6 bases and V by 3 bases; bases with no gene match: 1. Germline V lookup: CDR1 SGHVS, CDR2 FNYEAQ. In DNA form, the CDR3 reads TGTGCCAGCAGCTTTACAGGGGGCGAGCAGTACTTC. It codes for CASSFTGGEQYF.

V and J are TRBV7-3 and TRBJ1-1; D remains ambiguous. The germline V gene has CDR1 SGHTA and CDR2 FQGTGA. The CDR3 covers 13 residues. V was shortened by 2 bases and J by 0 bases, with 4 bases between the two germline ends. The CDR3 DNA follows: TGTGCCAGCAGCTTACACCTGAACACTGAAGCTTTCTTT. Its protein product is CASSLHLNTEAFF.

Comments on this clone: Other DNA sequences in the same sample also yield this CDR3. This chain joins TRBV9 and TRBJ2-7; D is undetermined. Trimming took off 0 bases at V and 0 bases at J, with 7 bases between the two ends. The CDR3 runs to 14 residues. The V gene's germline CDR1 is SGDLS and CDR2 YYNGEE. The chain's CDR3 is CASSVGQSSYEQYF. The CDR3 bases are TGTGCCAGCAGCGTAGGACAAAGCTCCTACGAGCAGTACTTC.

The rearrangement joins TRBV27 to TRBJ1-2; a weak D match, TRBD1 (5 bases). The germline V and J ends were trimmed by 4 bases and 1 base, with 13 bases remaining between them. In germline, CDR1 is MNHEY, CDR2 SMNVEV (reference sequence). CDR3 size: 15 residues. The CDR3 loop is CASSYTRGSNYGYTF. The CDR3 DNA is TGTGCCAGCAGTTACACCCGGGGGAGTAACTATGGCTACACCTTC.

To note about this clone: Other nucleotide sequences in the sample specify the same CDR3. The V and J genes are TRBV10-3 and TRBJ1-2; D unresolved. Germline assignment: CDR1 ENHRY and CDR2 SYGVKD. V dropped 0 bases and J dropped 2 bases, with 4 bases sitting between them. This CDR3 comprises 13 residues. This chain's CDR3 is CAISESANYGYTF. CDR3 DNA sequence: TGTGCCATCAGTGAGTCGGCAAACTATGGCTACACCTTC.

This chain's CDR3 is CASSLLVAGHNEQFF. CDR3 nucleotide sequence: TGTGCCAGCAGCCTTCTGGTAGCGGGGCACAATGAGCAGTTCTTC. The V call is TRBV16, the J call TRBJ2-1; 8 bases are shared with TRBD2. The V segment lost 4 bases and the J segment 5 bases; nucleotides outside the gene matches: 7. Germline V gene data show CDR1 as KGHSY and CDR2 as FQNENV. The CDR3 consists of 15 residues.

The rearrangement joins TRBV30 to TRBJ2-3, with D possibly matching TRBD1 (5 bases). Trimming took off 4 bases at V and 3 bases at J, with 5 bases between the two ends. Germline loops: CDR1 GTSNPN, CDR2 SVGIG (reference sequence). CDR3 length: 11 amino acids. The CDR3 DNA sequence: TGTGCCTGGACAGGGACAGATACGCAGTATTTT. Amino acids: CAWTGTDTQYF.

This rearrangement joins TRBV9 to TRBJ2-7, with 11 bases identical to TRBD1. The J segment lost 6 bases and the V segment lost 4 bases, leaving 3 bases of the junction unmatched. Germline values: CDR1 SGDLS, CDR2 YYNGEE. The length of the CDR3 is 13 residues. The CDR3 sequence: CASSSGQGGEQYF. CDR3 coding DNA: TGTGCCAGCAGCTCGGGACAGGGGGGCGAGCAGTACTTC.

This chain uses TRBV4-1 with TRBJ2-5; 12 positions agree with TRBD2. Germline trimming cut 2 bases from V and 5 bases from J; bases unmatched to any gene: 3. From germline, CDR1 is MGHRA and CDR2 YSYEKL. The CDR3 loop spans 15 amino acids. CDR3 in DNA: TGCGCCAGCAGCCAATCTAGCGGGGGGGCCGAGACCCAGTACTTC. It codes for CASSQSSGGAETQYF.

This clone was seen a handful of times. The V call is TRBV27, the J call TRBJ2-7; 8 bases match TRBD2. V shed 2 bases, J shed 0 bases, and the junction held 0 bases outside the gene matches. The germline V gene has CDR1 MNHEY and CDR2 SMNVEV (reference sequence). The CDR3 runs 14 residues. In nucleotides, the CDR3 is TGTGCCAGCAGTTTAGGGACTAGCTCCTACGAGCAGTACTTC. This sequence encodes CASSLGTSSYEQYF.

The chain employs TRBV6-5 and TRBJ1-2; tentatively, D is TRBD1 (5 bases). Trimming took off 8 bases at V and 6 bases at J, with 13 bases between the two ends. Germline CDR1 reads MNHEY; CDR2 reads SVGAGI. CDR3 length: 12 amino acids. DNA for the CDR3: TGTGCCAGCTGGGTCAGGGCTAATGGCTACACCTTC. As protein: CASWVRANGYTF.

The CDR3 region has the DNA TGTGCCAGCAGCAGACCGGGACATAATTCACCCCTCCACTTT. This encodes CASSRPGHNSPLHF. This sequence joins TRBV21-1 and TRBJ1-6. TRBV21-1 is an annotated pseudogene. This CDR3 region has 14 residues.

This clone was detected only a few times. Other nucleotide sequences from this sample produce the same CDR3. The CDR3, as DNA: TGTGCCAGCAGTTTGGGCGGGGGGGCCTACGAGCAGTACTTC. Translating gives CASSLGGGAYEQYF. The chain combines TRBV27 with TRBJ2-7; 9 bases agree with TRBD2. Germline lookup yields CDR1 MNHEY and CDR2 SMNVEV (reference sequence). Trimming took 3 bases from V and 2 from J; bases not matched to a gene: 2. The CDR3 has 14 amino acids.

The chain recombines TRBV11-2 with TRBJ1-2, with D tentatively TRBD1 (5 bases). The CDR3 length is 13 residues. Germline values: CDR1 SGHAT, CDR2 FQNNGV. V was cut by 0 bases and J by 8 bases, with 10 bases left in between. The CDR3 protein is CASSLDPGLGYTF. The CDR3 DNA reads as TGTGCCAGCAGCTTAGATCCAGGGTTAGGCTACACCTTC. The whole variable domain, filled in from reference TRBV11-2 and TRBJ1-2, reads EAGVAQSPRYKIIEKRQSVAFWCNPISGHATLYWYQQILGQGPKLLIQFQNNGVVDDSQLPKDRFSAERLKGVDSTLKIQPAKLEDSAVYLCASSLDPGLGYTFGSGTRLTVV.

The V call is TRBV9, the J call TRBJ1-4; perhaps TRBD1 as D (5 bases). Trimming took 0 bases from V and 0 from J, leaving 6 bases between them. CDR3 size: 15 residues. CDR1 SGDLS and CDR2 YYNGEE come from the germline V gene. In DNA form, the CDR3 reads TGTGCCAGCAGCGTAGAGACAGCAACTAATGAAAAACTGTTTTTT. Protein product: CASSVETATNEKLFF.

The chain combines TRBV7-9 with TRBJ1-4; D is possibly TRBD1 (5 bases). The germline gives CDR1 SEHNR, CDR2 FQNEAQ (reference sequence). V was shortened by 1 base and J by 5 bases, with 14 bases between the two germline ends. The CDR3 has 16 residues. The chain's CDR3 is CASSLDPGHLNEKLFF. The CDR3, as DNA: TGTGCCAGCAGCTTAGATCCAGGACACCTCAATGAAAAACTGTTTTTT.